This T cell receptor beta chain was sequenced for a study of T cells after yellow fever vaccination. Regarding the study as a whole: The secondary response was weaker, and its peak arrived faster, on day 5 versus 15. Abundant clonotypes from the bulk population could get into FACS-sorted repertoires as contaminants. Subsequent to the booster, the majority of primary-vaccination clones reappeared (less than 97% CD4, 85% to 90% CD8).

This clonotype was found many times. Its antigen is still unknown. Production of TCR cDNA was by 5'RACE template switching, which also added a universal primer site and UMIs. TCRdb passed the 5' RACE reads through MiXCR, listing each CDR3 protein once. The sample lists 70,000 or so distinct CDR3 sequences; approximately 7.3% were seen once. The ends were cut back, 7 bases at V and 5 bases at J, with 17 bases in the middle. The germline gives CDR1 MGHDK, CDR2 SYGVNS. The CDR3 extends over 14 amino acids. The sequences come from CD8+ T cells sorted from PBMCs, collected 10 days after the first yellow fever vaccination. The clonotype originates from a man aged 18 to 30 who received the YFV17D yellow fever vaccine. The chain has TRBV25-1 and TRBJ2-5; D possibly corresponds to TRBD1 (5 bases). This CDR3 is CASIDRILGETQYF. The DNA for the CDR3 is TGTGCCAGCATCGACAGAATCCTAGGGGAGACCCAGTACTTC.